The T cell receptor (beta chain) described here comes from a study of blood T cell repertoires in COVID-19. This CDR3 is built from 16 residues. Trimming cost V 0 bases and J 4 bases, with 12 bases left between them. CDR1 is SEHNR, CDR2 FQNEAQ, per germline (reference sequence). Repertoires were generated with immunoSEQ multiplex PCR, while TCRdb's copy carries only in-frame clones and drops some. This table has some 74,000 clones, roughly 86% appearing once. The chain recombines TRBV7-9 with TRBJ2-2; a weak D match, TRBD2 (5 bases). The TCR sequence derives from a man in his fifties or sixties with acute or convalescent COVID-19. The source material was peripheral blood. CDR3 region: CASSLAPGSVTGELFF. CDR3 in DNA: TGTGCCAGCAGCTTAGCGCCGGGAAGTGTCACCGGGGAGCTGTTTTTT. The full variable domain, completed using reference TRBV7-9 and TRBJ2-2, is DTGVSQNPRHKITKRGQNVTFRCDPISEHNRLYWYRQTLGQGPEFLTYFQNEAQLEKSRLLSDRFSAERPKGSFSTLEIQRTEQGDSAMYLCASSLAPGSVTGELFFGEGSRLTVL.